The next 20 T cell receptor delta chains were all read from a single sample in a study of gamma-delta T cells after stem cell transplantation. TCRdb repeated clone calling on the RT-PCR reads with CATT. The sample's table shows 45 to 60 delta-chain clones. Sequencing input: gamma-delta T cells. Every receptor here comes from a human donor. It is not recorded whose cells these are; they may come from a transplant donor. This table probably holds off-target reads from a library built for another chain.

The genes are TRDV2 and TRDJ1; possibly TRDD3 for D (6 bases). Germline lookup yields CDR1 GEAIGNYY and CDR2 EKD. V lost 3 bases and J lost 0, with 16 bases in between. CDR3 size: 16 residues. CDR3 in amino acids: CACDSLSTGNTDKLIF. DNA for the CDR3: TGTGCCTGTGACTCCCTAAGTACTGGGAACACCGATAAACTCATCTTT.

The V call is TRDV2, the J call TRDJ1; TRDD3 aligns across 8 bases. The CDR3 length is 15 residues. Germline lookup yields CDR1 GEAIGNYY and CDR2 EKD. V lost 2 bases and J lost 5; bases outside the gene matches: 9. The CDR3, as DNA: TGTGCCTGTGACAGACTGGGGATACTAGGGGATAAACTCATCTTT. It specifies CACDRLGILGDKLIF.

The chain is built from TRDV2 and TRDJ1; D is undetermined. The CDR3 consists of 14 residues. CDR1 is GEAIGNYY and CDR2 is EKD in the germline V gene. Trimming left V 2 bases short and J 2 bases short, with 11 bases between. Here the CDR3 DNA reads TGTGCCTGTGACATGGTCGTCCGTACCGATAAACTCATCTTT. It is translated as CACDMVVRTDKLIF.

The table lists this clone with a few counts. V usage is TRDV2 and J usage is TRDJ1; D remains ambiguous. V lost 2 bases and J 0 bases, leaving 15 bases between the germline ends. Germline values: CDR1 GEAIGNYY, CDR2 EKD. CDR3 length: 16 amino acids. CDR3 protein: CACDSLLGTYTDKLIF. CDR3 coding DNA: TGTGCCTGTGACAGTCTACTTGGGACCTACACCGATAAACTCATCTTT.

The chain carries TRDV2 and TRDJ1, with TRDD3 matching over 8 bases. CDR1 is GEAIGNYY and CDR2 is EKD in the germline V gene. V was pared by 2 bases and J by 8 bases, with 24 bases of the junction left unmatched. There are 19 residues in the CDR3. CDR3 sequence reads: CACDNIDGVVRDTSYKLIF. In DNA form, the CDR3 reads TGTGCCTGTGACAATATCGACGGTGTGGTGAGGGATACGTCCTACAAACTCATCTTT.

This clone appeared a few times. This chain joins TRDV2 and TRDJ1; 7 nucleotides align to TRDD3. Trimming at V came to 1 base and at J to 0 bases, leaving 7 bases not matched to a gene. This CDR3 contains 16 residues. Germline V gene lookup returns CDR1 GEAIGNYY and CDR2 EKD. This CDR3 is CACDTLGAHYTDKLIF. The CDR3 DNA is TGTGCCTGTGACACTCTGGGGGCCCACTACACCGATAAACTCATCTTT.

A few counts support this clone. The chain couples TRDV2 to TRDJ1; no clear D. V lost 0 bases and J lost 1, with 5 bases in between. Germline CDR1 and CDR2: GEAIGNYY and EKD. CDR3 length: 13 amino acids. CDR3 DNA sequence: TGTGCCTGTGACACCGAGCTCACCGATAAACTCATCTTT. This gives the protein CACDTELTDKLIF.

This clone was seen only a few times. The V call is TRDV2, the J call TRDJ1; TRDD3 matches 7 bases. J gave up 1 base and V 3 bases, and 4 bases lay outside the gene matches. Looked up from germline, CDR1 is GEAIGNYY and CDR2 is EKD. This CDR3 comprises 14 residues. In DNA form, the CDR3 reads TGTGCCTGTGACTCCCTGGGGGTCACCGATAAACTCATCTTT. Encoded protein: CACDSLGVTDKLIF.

This rearrangement joins TRDV2 to TRDJ1; perhaps TRDD3 as D (6 bases). V was pared by 0 bases and J by 0 bases, with 10 bases between. From germline, CDR1 is GEAIGNYY and CDR2 EKD. The CDR3 length is 15 residues. CDR3 sequence: CACDTVGGHTDKLIF. DNA for the CDR3: TGTGCCTGTGACACCGTGGGGGGTCACACCGATAAACTCATCTTT.

This clone has just a few counts. The V gene is TRDV2, the J gene TRDJ1; 8 bases align to TRDD3. This CDR3 is built from 17 residues. Germline values: CDR1 GEAIGNYY, CDR2 EKD. After removal of 0 bases from V and 1 base from J, the junction contained 9 bases not matched to a gene. The CDR3 reads CACDTLSGDRGTDKLIF. The CDR3 coding sequence is TGTGCCTGTGACACCTTGTCGGGGGATAGGGGCACCGATAAACTCATCTTT.

The V gene is TRDV2, the J gene TRDJ2, with 8 bases aligning to TRDD3. CDR1 and CDR2 from the germline V gene are GEAIGNYY and EKD. The CDR3 is 18 residues long. The ends lost 0 bases at V and 0 bases at J; junction bases unmatched: 8. The CDR3 loop reads CACDTVLGGAPLTAQLFF. The CDR3 DNA reads TGTGCCTGTGACACCGTACTGGGGGGGGCCCCTTTGACAGCACAACTCTTCTTT.

Only a few counts were recorded for this clone. The chain joins TRDV2 to TRDJ1; possible D gene TRDD3, 6 bases. CDR3 length equals 17 residues. V was cut by 0 bases and J by 0 bases, with 16 bases left in between. Looked up from germline, CDR1 is GEAIGNYY and CDR2 is EKD. CDR3 amino acids: CACDTVRCGDHTDKLIF. For the CDR3, the DNA is TGTGCCTGTGACACCGTACGTTGTGGGGATCACACCGATAAACTCATCTTT.

A few counts support this clone. The V call is TRDV2, the J call TRDJ1; tentative D call: TRDD3 (5 bases). Germline assignment: CDR1 GEAIGNYY and CDR2 EKD. V was pared by 1 base and J by 2 bases, with 10 bases between. The CDR3 extends over 14 amino acids. CDR3 loop: CACDTAGRTDKLIF. In nucleotides, the CDR3 is TGTGCCTGTGACACTGCTGGGAGAACCGATAAACTCATCTTT.

This chain uses TRDV2 with TRDJ1; 13 positions match TRDD3. Germline CDR1 reads GEAIGNYY; CDR2 reads EKD. There are 14 residues in the CDR3. V gave up 4 bases and J gave up 10 bases; unmatched junction bases: 8. CDR3 sequence: CACDPLLGDTGLIF. The CDR3 bases are TGTGCCTGTGATCCCTTACTGGGGGATACGGGACTCATCTTT.

The sample holds a few counts of this clone. The genes are TRDV2 and TRDJ1, with a tentative D call TRDD3 (6 bases). V was clipped by 0 bases and J by 0 bases, with 10 bases between them. The length of the CDR3 is 15 residues. Germline loops: CDR1 GEAIGNYY, CDR2 EKD. The CDR3 DNA sequence: TGTGCCTGTGACACCGTTGGGGGGAACACCGATAAACTCATCTTT. Translating it yields CACDTVGGNTDKLIF.

The chain is built from TRDV2 and TRDJ1; D is perhaps TRDD3 (5 bases). V was pared by 3 bases and J by 0 bases, with 28 bases between. This CDR3 spans 20 amino acids. Per germline, CDR1 GEAIGNYY and CDR2 EKD. The CDR3: CACDSLASGDTVPYTDKLIF. Here the CDR3 DNA reads TGTGCCTGTGACTCCCTTGCGTCTGGCGATACAGTCCCCTACACCGATAAACTCATCTTT.

This clone was picked up a small number of times. V usage is TRDV2 and J usage is TRDJ1, with 9 bases fitting TRDD3. This CDR3 region has 17 residues. Germline V lookup: CDR1 GEAIGNYY, CDR2 EKD. The V gene end was trimmed by 4 bases and the J gene end by 0 bases; junction bases not matched to a gene: 11. The CDR3 loop reads CACEPVLGEGYTDKLIF. The CDR3, as DNA: TGTGCCTGTGAACCCGTACTGGGGGAGGGGTACACCGATAAACTCATCTTT.

The chain employs TRDV2 and TRDJ1; 9 nucleotides agree with TRDD3. No J gene is reported in TCRdb; it was inferred here by comparing the DNA with germline. V dropped 4 bases and J dropped 5; count of bases not matched to a gene: 7. CDR1 is GEAIGNYY, CDR2 EKD, per germline. The CDR3 length is 14 residues. The CDR3 DNA follows: TGTGCCTGTGAAGCCCTGGGGGATTCTGATAAACTCATCTTT. Amino acid sequence: CACEALGDSDKLIF.

This clone was seen more than once but under ten times. The rearrangement uses TRDV2 and TRDJ1; D remains ambiguous. Germline V gene lookup returns CDR1 GEAIGNYY and CDR2 EKD. CDR3 length: 16 amino acids. V was shortened by 1 base and J by 1 base, with 15 bases between the two germline ends. This chain's CDR3 is CACDTLNSRSTDKLIF. The CDR3 bases are TGTGCCTGTGACACTCTGAATTCTAGGAGCACCGATAAACTCATCTTT.

This clone was observed a few times. V is TRDV2 and J is TRDJ1; TRDD3 agrees at 11 bases. The CDR3 totals 16 residues. Germline CDR1 is GEAIGNYY and CDR2 is EKD. V lost 6 bases to trimming and J lost 8 bases; unmatched junction nucleotides: 16. CDR3 residues: CACLELGDKGVKKLIF. For the CDR3, the DNA is TGTGCCTGTCTTGAACTGGGGGATAAGGGCGTAAAGAAACTCATCTTT.